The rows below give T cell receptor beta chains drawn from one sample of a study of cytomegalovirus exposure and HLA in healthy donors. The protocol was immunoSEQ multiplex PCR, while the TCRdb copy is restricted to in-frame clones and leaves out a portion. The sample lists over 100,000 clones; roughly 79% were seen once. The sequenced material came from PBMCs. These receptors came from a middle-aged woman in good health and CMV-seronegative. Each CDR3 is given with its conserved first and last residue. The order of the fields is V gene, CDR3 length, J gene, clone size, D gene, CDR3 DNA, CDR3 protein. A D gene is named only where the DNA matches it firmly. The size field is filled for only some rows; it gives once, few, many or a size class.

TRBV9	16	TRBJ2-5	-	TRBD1	TGTGCCAGCAGCGTAAGACAGGGTACCTACCAAGAGACCCAGTACTTC	CASSVRQGTYQETQYF
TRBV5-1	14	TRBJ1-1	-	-	TGCGCCAGCAGCGCCCAGGGTGGGGGGACTGAAGCTTTCTTT	CASSAQGGGTEAFF
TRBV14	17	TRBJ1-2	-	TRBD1	TGTGCCAGCAGCCCCCCGACAGGGGGTCTTTCTAACTATGGCTACACCTTC	CASSPPTGGLSNYGYTF
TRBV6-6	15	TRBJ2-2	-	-	TGTGCCAGCAGTTATCGCGGCAGCCCGACCGGGGAGCTGTTTTTT	CASSYRGSPTGELFF
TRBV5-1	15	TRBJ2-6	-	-	TGCGCCAGCAGCTTGATAGTCTCTGGGGCCAACGTCCTGACTTTC	CASSLIVSGANVLTF
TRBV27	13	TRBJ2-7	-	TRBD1	TGTGCCAGCAGTTTATTGACAGGGGGCGAGCAGTACTTC	CASSLLTGGEQYF
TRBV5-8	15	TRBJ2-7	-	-	TGTGCCAGCAGCCACCAGGTGGGGGCTACCTACGAGCAGTACTTC	CASSHQVGATYEQYF
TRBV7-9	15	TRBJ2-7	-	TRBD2	TGTGCCAGCAGCTTAGCAGCGGGGGGCCTCCACGAGCAGTACTTC	CASSLAAGGLHEQYF
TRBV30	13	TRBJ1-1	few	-	TGTGCCTGGAGTGGACACATGGGCTTGAAAGCTTTCTTT	CAWSGHMGLKAFF
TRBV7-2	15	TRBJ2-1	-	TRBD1	TGTGCCAGCAGACAGACACCGGGACAGGGGTATGAGCAGTTCTTC	CASRQTPGQGYEQFF
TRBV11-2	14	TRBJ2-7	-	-	TGTGCCAGCAGCTTGGGAGCCAGCTCCTACGAGCAGTACTTC	CASSLGASSYEQYF
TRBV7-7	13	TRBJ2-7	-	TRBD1	TGTGCCAGCAGCTCGGGACAGGCTAACGAGCAGTACTTC	CASSSGQANEQYF
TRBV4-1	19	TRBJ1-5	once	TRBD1	TGCGCCAGCAGCCAAGATCTGCGGGGGACAGGGGGCAGGAATCAGCCCCAGCATTTT	CASSQDLRGTGGRNQPQHF
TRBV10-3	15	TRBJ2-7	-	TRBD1	TGTGCCATCAGTGAGTCCCGGGACAGGACCTACGAGCAGTACTTC	CAISESRDRTYEQYF
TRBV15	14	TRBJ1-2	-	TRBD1	TGTGCCACCAGCAGAGAGAAGACAGGGAATGGCTACACCTTC	CATSREKTGNGYTF
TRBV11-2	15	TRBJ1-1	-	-	TGTGCCAGCAGCTTAGTCGTAGGGGCCCGAACTGAAGCTTTCTTT	CASSLVVGARTEAFF
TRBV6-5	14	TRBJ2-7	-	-	TGTGCCAGCAGCCCCGTGGGGAGCTCCTACGAGCAGTACTTC	CASSPVGSSYEQYF
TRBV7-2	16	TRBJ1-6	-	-	TGTGCCAGCAGCCCTAGGATAGTAACCTATAATTCACCCCTCCACTTT	CASSPRIVTYNSPLHF
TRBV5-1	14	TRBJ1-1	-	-	TGCGCCAGCAGCCCTCCAGGGGTGAACACTGAAGCTTTCTTT	CASSPPGVNTEAFF
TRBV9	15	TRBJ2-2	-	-	TGTGCTAGCAGCTGGGGCAGGGAGAACACCGGGGAGCTGTTTTTT	CASSWGRENTGELFF
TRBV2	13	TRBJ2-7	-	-	TGTGCCAGCAGTGAAGTGGGGCGATACGAGCAGTACTTC	CASSEVGRYEQYF
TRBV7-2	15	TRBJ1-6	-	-	TGTGCCAGCAGCTTTGGGGGCATGGGGTATTCACCCCTCCACTTT	CASSFGGMGYSPLHF
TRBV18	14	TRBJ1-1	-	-	TGTGCCAGCTCACCGTATCAGGGAAACACTGAAGCTTTCTTT	CASSPYQGNTEAFF
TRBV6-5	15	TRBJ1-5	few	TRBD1	TGTGCCAGCAGTTCAACAGGGGGCGGCAATCAGCCCCAGCATTTT	CASSSTGGGNQPQHF
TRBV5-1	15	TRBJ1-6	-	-	TGCGCCAGCAGCTTGGGGGCCAGGGGAGATTCACCCCTCCACTTT	CASSLGARGDSPLHF
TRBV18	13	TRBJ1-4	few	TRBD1	TGTGCCAGCTCACCCGGACAGGATGAAAAACTGTTTTTT	CASSPGQDEKLFF
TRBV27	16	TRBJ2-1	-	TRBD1	TGTGCCAGCAGTCGTCGAGGACAGGGGGTTATCAATGAGCAGTTCTTC	CASSRRGQGVINEQFF
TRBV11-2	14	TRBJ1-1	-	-	TGTGCCAGCAGCTTGGACGGAGGGTACACTGAAGCTTTCTTT	CASSLDGGYTEAFF
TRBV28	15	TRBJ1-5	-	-	TGTGCCAGCAGTTCTGGAGGATCGGGTGATCAGCCCCAGCATTTT	CASSSGGSGDQPQHF
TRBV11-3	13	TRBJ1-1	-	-	TGTGCCAGCAGTTTACAGGAGAACACTGAAGCTTTCTTT	CASSLQENTEAFF
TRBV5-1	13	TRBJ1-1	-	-	TGCGCCAGCAGCAATCCTCAACAGGGTGAAGCTTTCTTT	CASSNPQQGEAFF
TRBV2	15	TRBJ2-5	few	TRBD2	TGTGCCAGCACGACTAGCGGGGGGCAGGAAGAGACCCAGTACTTC	CASTTSGGQEETQYF
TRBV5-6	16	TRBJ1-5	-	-	TGTGCCAGCAGCATGGGGGCAGGGCGAGCGAATCAGCCCCAGCATTTT	CASSMGAGRANQPQHF
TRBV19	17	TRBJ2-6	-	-	TGTGCCAGTAGTATAGGGCAGGGAAGGGCTGGGGCCAACGTCCTGACTTTC	CASSIGQGRAGANVLTF
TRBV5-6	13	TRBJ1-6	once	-	TGTGCCAGCAGCCCAGTACCCAATTCACCCCTCCACTTT	CASSPVPNSPLHF
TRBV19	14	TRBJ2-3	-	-	TGTGCCAGTAGGGACTCAGGCCCCGCAGATACGCAGTATTTT	CASRDSGPADTQYF
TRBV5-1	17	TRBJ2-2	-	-	TGCGCCAGCAGCCCTCTCCAGGGGTATCAAGGCACCGGGGAGCTGTTTTTT	CASSPLQGYQGTGELFF
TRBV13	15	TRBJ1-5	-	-	TGTGCCAGCAGCTGGGGAGGCAATAGCAATCAGCCCCAGCATTTT	CASSWGGNSNQPQHF
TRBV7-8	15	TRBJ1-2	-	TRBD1	TGTGCCAGCAGCCCCGGACAGGGTGCCCTCTATGGCTACACCTTC	CASSPGQGALYGYTF
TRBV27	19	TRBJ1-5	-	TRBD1	TGTGCCAGCAGTCCCTGGGGACAGGGGACCAGGGCCGGGAATCAGCCCCAGCATTTT	CASSPWGQGTRAGNQPQHF
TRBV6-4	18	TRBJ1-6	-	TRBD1	TGTGCCAGCATTTCGGGACAGGGGGCCCCAAAGAATAATTCACCCCTCCACTTT	CASISGQGAPKNNSPLHF
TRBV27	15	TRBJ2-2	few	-	TGTGCCAGCAGGCCGGGGGGCGCGAACACCGGGGAGCTGTTTTTT	CASRPGGANTGELFF
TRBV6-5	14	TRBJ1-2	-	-	TGTGCCAGCAGTTACGATCCTCGGTGGTATGGCTACACCTTC	CASSYDPRWYGYTF
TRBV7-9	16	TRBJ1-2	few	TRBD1	TGTGCCAGCACCCCGTGGGACAGGAGCGCTATCTATGGCTACACCTTC	CASTPWDRSAIYGYTF
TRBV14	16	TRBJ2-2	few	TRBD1	TGTGCCAGCAGCCAAGAAGACAGGGACGCCACCGGGGAGCTGTTTTTT	CASSQEDRDATGELFF
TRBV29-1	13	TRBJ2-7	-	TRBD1	TGCAGCGTTGGACAGGGGGTTGCTGGTGAGCAGTACTTC	CSVGQGVAGEQYF
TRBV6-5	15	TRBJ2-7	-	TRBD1	TGTGCCAGCACCCCAGGGACAGGGGGATTCCACGAGCAGTACTTC	CASTPGTGGFHEQYF
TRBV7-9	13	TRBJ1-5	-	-	TGTGCCAGCAGCGCGGAGGGTCGTCAGCCCCAGCATTTT	CASSAEGRQPQHF
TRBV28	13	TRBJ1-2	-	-	TGTGCCAGCAGTTTACTCAGGGATTCTGGCTACACCTTC	CASSLLRDSGYTF